This T cell receptor beta chain was observed in a study of follicular helper T cells after annual influenza vaccination. For the study at large: After each seasonal flu vaccination, blood came on days 0, 7 and 28.

V lost 3 bases, J lost 2 bases, and 17 bases lay in between. The germline gives CDR1 MDHEN, CDR2 SYDVKM. This CDR3 comprises 16 residues. Regarding time point: 2014-2015 season, 7 days after vaccination. ICOS+CD38+ and ICOS-CD38- fractions were sorted from non-naive CD4+CXCR5+PD-1+ cells. Sequencing of TCRB used Survey level resolution. The repertoire was sequenced with immunoSEQ multiplex PCR; TCRdb's copy has only in-frame clones and lacks some. The sample carries several thousand clones, less than 90% recorded once. This rearrangement joins TRBV28 to TRBJ2-7; D unresolved. The specimen comprised CXCR5+ CD38- circulating T follicular helper cells from blood, sampled 7 days after influenza vaccination. Stated subset: circulating Tfh, non-naive CD4+CXCR5+PD-1+ (ICOS+CD38+ or ICOS-CD38-). This TCR derives from an adult who received the influenza vaccine. The chain's CDR3 is CASSFPRGRVTYEQYF. CDR3 DNA sequence: TGTGCCAGCAGTTTCCCCCGAGGAAGGGTGACCTACGAGCAGTACTTC.